This T cell receptor beta chain was identified during a study of response to subunit inactivated influenza vaccine. Comments on this clonotype: No antigen is known for it.

Unmatched junction bases numbered 6, after V lost 5 bases and J lost 1 base. The CDR3 is 16 amino acids. The germline gives CDR1 DFQATT, CDR2 SNEGSKA (reference sequence). Points from the study as a whole: T cells newly recruited by each seasonal influenza vaccination are few, the authors suggested.

TCRdb reanalysed the RT-PCR reads using MiXCR and keeps one entry per CDR3 protein. Among hundreds of thousands of distinct CDR3 sequences, 12% to 15% were seen once, and the ten largest hold 7.5% to 8%. This TCR came from a man in his forties or fifties who received an inactivated influenza vaccine. The material was PBMCs from blood, obtained around 14 days before vaccination. The chain couples TRBV20-1 to TRBJ2-3, with TRBD2 matching 13 bases. In nucleotides, the CDR3 is TGCAGTGCTCCCGGACTAGCGGGAGAGGGCACAGATACGCAGTATTTT. It encodes CSAPGLAGEGTDTQYF.